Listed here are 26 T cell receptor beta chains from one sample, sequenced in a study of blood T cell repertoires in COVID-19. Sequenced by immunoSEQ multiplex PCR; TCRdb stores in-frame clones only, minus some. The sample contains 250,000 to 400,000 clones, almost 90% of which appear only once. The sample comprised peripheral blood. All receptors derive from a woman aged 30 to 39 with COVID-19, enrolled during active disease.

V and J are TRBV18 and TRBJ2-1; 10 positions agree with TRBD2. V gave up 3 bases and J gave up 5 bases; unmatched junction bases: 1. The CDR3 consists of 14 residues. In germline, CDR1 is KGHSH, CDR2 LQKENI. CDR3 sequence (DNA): TGTGCCAGCTCACCTGGACTAGCGGACAATGAGCAGTTCTTC. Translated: CASSPGLADNEQFF.

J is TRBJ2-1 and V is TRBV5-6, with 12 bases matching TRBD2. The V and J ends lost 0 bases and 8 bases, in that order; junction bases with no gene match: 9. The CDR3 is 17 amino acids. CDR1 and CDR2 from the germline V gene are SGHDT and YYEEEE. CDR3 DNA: TGTGCCAGCAGCTTGGGCCTAGCGGGAGGGCCGGGCGATGAGCAGTTCTTC. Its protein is CASSLGLAGGPGDEQFF.

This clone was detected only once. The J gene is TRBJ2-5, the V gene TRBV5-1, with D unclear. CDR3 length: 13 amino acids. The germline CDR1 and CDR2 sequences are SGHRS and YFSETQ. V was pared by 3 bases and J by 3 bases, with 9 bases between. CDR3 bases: TGCGCCAGCAGCTCCCCTCCGGAAGAGACCCAGTACTTC. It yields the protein CASSSPPEETQYF.

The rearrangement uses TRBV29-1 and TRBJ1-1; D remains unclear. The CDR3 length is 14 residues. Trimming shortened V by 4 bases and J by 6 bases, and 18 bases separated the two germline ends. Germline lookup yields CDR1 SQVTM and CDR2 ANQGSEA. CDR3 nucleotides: TGCAGCGTTGGAAGCCCCACTTTGGAGGCTGAAGCTTTCTTT. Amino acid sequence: CSVGSPTLEAEAFF.

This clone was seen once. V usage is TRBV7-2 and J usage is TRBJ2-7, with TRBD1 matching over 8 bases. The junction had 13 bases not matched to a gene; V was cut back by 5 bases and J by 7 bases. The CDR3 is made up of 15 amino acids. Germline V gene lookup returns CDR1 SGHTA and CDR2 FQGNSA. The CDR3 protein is CASSPRTGLRGEQYF. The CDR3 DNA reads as TGTGCCAGCAGCCCCCGGACAGGGCTTCGAGGGGAGCAGTACTTC.

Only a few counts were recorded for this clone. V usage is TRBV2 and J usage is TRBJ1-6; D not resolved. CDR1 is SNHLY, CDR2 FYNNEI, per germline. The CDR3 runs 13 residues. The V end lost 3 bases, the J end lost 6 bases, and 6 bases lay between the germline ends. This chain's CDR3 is CASSDRPNSPLHF. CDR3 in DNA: TGTGCCAGCAGTGACAGGCCTAATTCACCCCTCCACTTT.

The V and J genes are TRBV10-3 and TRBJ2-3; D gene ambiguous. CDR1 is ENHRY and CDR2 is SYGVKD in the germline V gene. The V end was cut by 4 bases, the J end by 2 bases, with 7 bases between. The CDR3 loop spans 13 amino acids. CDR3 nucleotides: TGTGCCATCAGTGTCGGTCTCACAGATACGCAGTATTTT. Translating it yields CAISVGLTDTQYF.

CDR3 DNA: TGTGCCAGCAGCGATGGGACAGCTTATGGCTACACCTTC. Encoded protein: CASSDGTAYGYTF. The chain has TRBV9 and TRBJ1-2; TRBD1 matches 7 bases. Germline V CDR1 and CDR2: SGDLS, YYNGEE. The V and J ends lost 3 bases and 5 bases, in that order; junction bases with no gene match: 4. The CDR3 has 13 residues.

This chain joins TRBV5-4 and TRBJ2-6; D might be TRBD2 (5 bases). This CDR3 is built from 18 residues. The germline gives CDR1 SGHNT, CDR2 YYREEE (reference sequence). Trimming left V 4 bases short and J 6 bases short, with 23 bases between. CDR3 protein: CASSQNGGLSLVANVLTF. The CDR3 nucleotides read TGTGCCAGCAGCCAAAATGGAGGCTTATCTCTCGTGGCCAACGTCCTGACTTTC. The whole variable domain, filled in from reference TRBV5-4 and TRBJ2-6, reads ETGVTQSPTHLIKTRGQQVTLRCSSQSGHNTVSWYQQALGQGPQFIFQYYREEENGRGNFPPRFSGLQFPNYSSELNVNALELDDSALYLCASSQNGGLSLVANVLTFGAGSRLTVL.

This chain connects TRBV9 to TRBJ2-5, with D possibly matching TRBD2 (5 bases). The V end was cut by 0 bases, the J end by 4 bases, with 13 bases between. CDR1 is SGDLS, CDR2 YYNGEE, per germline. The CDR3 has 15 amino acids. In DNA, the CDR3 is TGTGCCAGCAGCGTAGGCCCGGGGATGGGAGAGACCCAGTACTTC. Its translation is CASSVGPGMGETQYF.

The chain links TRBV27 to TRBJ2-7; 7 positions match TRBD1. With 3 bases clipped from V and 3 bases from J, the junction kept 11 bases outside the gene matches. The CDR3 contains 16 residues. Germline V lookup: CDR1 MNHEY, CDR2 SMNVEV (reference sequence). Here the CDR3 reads CASSFHTTGLVYEQYF. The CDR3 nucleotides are TGTGCCAGCAGTTTCCACACGACAGGGCTAGTCTACGAGCAGTACTTC.

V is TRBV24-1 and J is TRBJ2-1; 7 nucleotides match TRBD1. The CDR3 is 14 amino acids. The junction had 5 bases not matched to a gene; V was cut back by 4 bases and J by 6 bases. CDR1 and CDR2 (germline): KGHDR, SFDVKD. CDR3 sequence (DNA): TGTGCCACCAGTGACTCGACAGGGTCCAATGAGCAGTTCTTC. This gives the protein CATSDSTGSNEQFF.

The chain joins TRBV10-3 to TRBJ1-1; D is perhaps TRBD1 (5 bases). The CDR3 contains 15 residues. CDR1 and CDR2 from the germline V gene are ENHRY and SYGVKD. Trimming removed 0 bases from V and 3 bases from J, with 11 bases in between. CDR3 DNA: TGTGCCATCAGTGAGTCGGGAGGGGCGTACACTGAAGCTTTCTTT. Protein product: CAISESGGAYTEAFF.

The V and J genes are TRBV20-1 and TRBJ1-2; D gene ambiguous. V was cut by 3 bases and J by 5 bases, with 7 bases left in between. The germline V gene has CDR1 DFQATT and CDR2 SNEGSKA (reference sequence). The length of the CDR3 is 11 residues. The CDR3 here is CSARGGYGYTF. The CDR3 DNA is TGCAGTGCTAGGGGCGGGTATGGCTACACCTTC.

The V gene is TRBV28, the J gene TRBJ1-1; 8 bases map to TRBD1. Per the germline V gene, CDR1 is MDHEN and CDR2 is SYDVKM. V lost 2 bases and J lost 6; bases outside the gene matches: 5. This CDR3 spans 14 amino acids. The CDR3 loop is CASSLGQGRAEAFF. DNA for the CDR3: TGTGCCAGCAGTTTAGGACAGGGACGGGCTGAAGCTTTCTTT.

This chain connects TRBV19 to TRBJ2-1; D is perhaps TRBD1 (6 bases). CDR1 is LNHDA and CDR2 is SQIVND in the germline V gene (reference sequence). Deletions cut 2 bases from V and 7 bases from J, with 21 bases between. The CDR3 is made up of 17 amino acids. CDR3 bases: TGTGCCAGTAGTATATGGCCCCCCACAGGGTTTGGTAATGAGCAGTTCTTC. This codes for CASSIWPPTGFGNEQFF. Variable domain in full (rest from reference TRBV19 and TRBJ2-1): DGGITQSPKYLFRKEGQNVTLSCEQNLNHDAMYWYRQDPGQGLRLIYYSQIVNDFQKGDIAEGYSVSREKKESFPLTVTSAQKNPTAFYLCASSIWPPTGFGNEQFFGPGTRLTVL.

CDR3 residues: CASSLIGLYSGNTIYF. The CDR3 bases are TGCGCCAGCAGCTTAATAGGACTCTACTCTGGAAACACCATATATTTT. The chain joins TRBV5-1 to TRBJ1-3; D ambiguous. This CDR3 spans 16 amino acids. The V gene lost 2 bases and the J gene lost 0 bases, with 12 bases spanning the gap. Per the germline V gene, CDR1 is SGHRS and CDR2 is YFSETQ.

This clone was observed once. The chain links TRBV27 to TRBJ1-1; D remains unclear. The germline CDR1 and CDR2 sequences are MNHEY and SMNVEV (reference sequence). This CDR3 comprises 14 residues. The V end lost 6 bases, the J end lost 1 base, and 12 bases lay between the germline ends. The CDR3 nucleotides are TGTGCCAGCAGGTACGGACTCTCGAACACTGAAGCTTTCTTT. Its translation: CASRYGLSNTEAFF.

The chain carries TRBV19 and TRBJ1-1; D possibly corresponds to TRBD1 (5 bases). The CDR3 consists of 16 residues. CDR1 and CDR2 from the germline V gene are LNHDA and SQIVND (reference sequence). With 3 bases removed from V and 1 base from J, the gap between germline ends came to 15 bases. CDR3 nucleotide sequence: TGTGCCAGTAGTATTCTCAATGGGCAGGGGAACACTGAAGCTTTCTTT. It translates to CASSILNGQGNTEAFF.

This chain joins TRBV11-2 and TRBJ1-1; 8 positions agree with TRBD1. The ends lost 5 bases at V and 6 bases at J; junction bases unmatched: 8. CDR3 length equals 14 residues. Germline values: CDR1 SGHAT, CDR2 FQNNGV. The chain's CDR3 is CASSIVGQGAEAFF. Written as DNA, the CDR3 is TGTGCCAGCAGCATAGTTGGACAGGGCGCTGAAGCTTTCTTT.

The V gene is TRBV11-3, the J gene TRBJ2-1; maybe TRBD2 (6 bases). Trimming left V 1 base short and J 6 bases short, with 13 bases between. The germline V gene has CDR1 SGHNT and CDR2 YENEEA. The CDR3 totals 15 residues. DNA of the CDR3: TGTGCCAGCAGCTTAGGAGGTGGACTATTCAATGAGCAGTTCTTC. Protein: CASSLGGGLFNEQFF.

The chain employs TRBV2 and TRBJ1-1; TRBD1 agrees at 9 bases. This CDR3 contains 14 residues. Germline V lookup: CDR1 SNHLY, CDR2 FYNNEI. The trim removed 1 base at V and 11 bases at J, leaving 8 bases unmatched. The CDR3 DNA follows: TGTGCCAGCAGTGAAGAGGCCCGACAGGGGGGGGCTTTCTTT. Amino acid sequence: CASSEEARQGGAFF.

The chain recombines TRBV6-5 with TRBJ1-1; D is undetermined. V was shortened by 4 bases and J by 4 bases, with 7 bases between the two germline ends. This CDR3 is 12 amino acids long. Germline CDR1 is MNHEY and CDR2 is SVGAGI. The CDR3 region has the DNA TGTGCCAGCAGTTCAACGAGCACTGAAGCTTTCTTT. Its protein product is CASSSTSTEAFF.

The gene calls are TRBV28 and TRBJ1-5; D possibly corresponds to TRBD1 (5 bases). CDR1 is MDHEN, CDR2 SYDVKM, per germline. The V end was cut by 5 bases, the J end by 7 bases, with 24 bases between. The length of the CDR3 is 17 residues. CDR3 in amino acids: CASSPLPIRQRKQPQHF. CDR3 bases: TGTGCCAGCAGTCCCCTACCCATCCGACAGAGGAAACAGCCCCAGCATTTT.

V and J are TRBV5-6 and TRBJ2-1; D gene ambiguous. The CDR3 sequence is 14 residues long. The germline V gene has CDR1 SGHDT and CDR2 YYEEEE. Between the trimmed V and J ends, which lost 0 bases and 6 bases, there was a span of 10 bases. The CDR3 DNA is TGTGCCAGCAGCTTGGGAGTTGAGGTCAATGAGCAGTTCTTC. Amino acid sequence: CASSLGVEVNEQFF.

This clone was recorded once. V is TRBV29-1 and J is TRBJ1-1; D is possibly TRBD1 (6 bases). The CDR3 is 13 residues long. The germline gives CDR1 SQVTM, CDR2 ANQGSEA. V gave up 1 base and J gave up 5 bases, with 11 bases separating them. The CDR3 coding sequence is TGCAGCGTTGAAGGTTTTAGGGGGACTGAAGCTTTCTTT. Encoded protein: CSVEGFRGTEAFF.